Shown below are 8 T cell receptor beta chains from a single sample sequenced in a study of vaccination effects on CD4 cells after COVID-19. Using immunoSEQ multiplex PCR, the repertoire was profiled, and TCRdb retains in-frame clones only, with some absent. The sample shows about 45,000 clones, roughly four fifths of them seen only once. What these receptors recognize is not known. Within the ViraFEST assay, antigen-specific CD4+ T cells underwent expansion with viral peptide pools prior to sequencing. Culture proceeded for more than 8 days, and CD4+ T cells were then isolated. The person acquired a PCR-confirmed SARS-CoV-2 infection between March and December 2020. The starting material was CD4+ T cells from PBMCs cultured with a peptide pool, obtained before COVID-19 vaccination. These receptors were taken from a human donor who had a prior SARS-CoV-2 infection.

This rearrangement joins TRBV11-2 to TRBJ2-7; the match to TRBD1 covers 7 bases. The CDR3 extends over 15 amino acids. In germline, CDR1 is SGHAT, CDR2 FQNNGV. V trimming: 0 bases; J trimming: 2 bases; junction bases outside the gene matches: 4. CDR3 coding DNA: TGTGCCAGCAGCTTAGATTATAGGGGGCCCTACGAGCAGTACTTC. Its translation: CASSLDYRGPYEQYF.

The chain employs TRBV2 and TRBJ1-1, with D unresolved. The CDR3 covers 12 residues. Per germline, CDR1 SNHLY and CDR2 FYNNEI. V was shortened by 7 bases and J by 7 bases, with 13 bases between the two germline ends. The CDR3 here is CASNYGNLEAFF. The CDR3 DNA sequence: TGTGCCAGCAACTACGGAAACCTTGAAGCTTTCTTT.

The chain employs TRBV27 and TRBJ2-1; 8 positions agree with TRBD2. The CDR3 is 15 amino acids. J was trimmed by 11 bases and V by 2 bases; bases with no gene match: 11. Germline loops: CDR1 MNHEY, CDR2 SMNVEV (reference sequence). Here the CDR3 DNA reads TGTGCCAGCAGTTTAAGAGCGGGGGCCACAGGGAAGCAGTTCTTC. This sequence encodes CASSLRAGATGKQFF.

The V gene is TRBV12-1, the J gene TRBJ2-5; the listed D gene, TRBD1, was not tested against the DNA. TRBV12-1 is designated a pseudogene. CDR3 size: 18 residues. The CDR3 loop reads CASINRDRGGFCSETQYF. The CDR3 coding sequence is TGTGCCAGCATAAACCGGGACAGGGGAGGTTTTTGTTCAGAGACCCAGTACTTC.

The CDR3 loop reads CASTRQGAGDTQYF. The CDR3 DNA follows: TGTGCCAGTACTCGACAGGGGGCTGGAGATACGCAGTATTTT. The chain combines TRBV2 with TRBJ2-3, with TRBD1 matching over 10 bases. Germline CDR1 and CDR2: SNHLY and FYNNEI. There are 14 residues in the CDR3. Trimming removed 9 bases from V and 5 bases from J; junction bases left unmatched: 8.

The chain is built from TRBV20-1 and TRBJ2-1; the D is unclear. V was shortened by 6 bases and J by 7 bases, with 7 bases between the two germline ends. The CDR3 is made up of 10 amino acids. Germline-derived CDR1 and CDR2 are DFQATT and SNEGSKA (reference sequence). CDR3 in amino acids: CSAYKNEQFF. In nucleotides, the CDR3 is TGCAGTGCATATAAGAATGAGCAGTTCTTC.

The V gene is TRBV7-6, the J gene TRBJ2-7; D is possibly TRBD2 (6 bases). The CDR3 covers 18 residues. V lost 0 bases, J lost 3 bases, and 21 bases lay in between. Germline CDR1 SGHVS, CDR2 FNYEAQ. This CDR3 reads CASSLAPSLLGLNYEQYF. CDR3 DNA: TGTGCCAGCAGCTTAGCCCCATCTCTTCTGGGACTTAACTACGAGCAGTACTTC.

V usage is TRBV29-1 and J usage is TRBJ2-4; TRBD2 agrees at 8 bases. From germline, CDR1 is SQVTM and CDR2 ANQGSEA. The CDR3 contains 13 residues. J lost 9 bases, V lost 6 bases, and 10 bases had no gene match. In nucleotides, the CDR3 is TGCAGCGTCGTACTAGCGGAGGGGGGCATTCAGTACTTC. Protein product: CSVVLAEGGIQYF.